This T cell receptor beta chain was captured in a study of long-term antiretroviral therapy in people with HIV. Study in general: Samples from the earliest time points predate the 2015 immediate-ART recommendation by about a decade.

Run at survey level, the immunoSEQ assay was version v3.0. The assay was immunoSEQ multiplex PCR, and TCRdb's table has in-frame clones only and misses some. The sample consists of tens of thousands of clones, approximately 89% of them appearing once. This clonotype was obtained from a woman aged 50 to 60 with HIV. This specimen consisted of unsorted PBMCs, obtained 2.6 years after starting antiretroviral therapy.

The DNA of the CDR3 is TGTGCCAGCAGTTCGGGACAGGGCCCGCCTTATGGCTACACCTTC. As protein: CASSSGQGPPYGYTF. V is TRBV6-5 and J is TRBJ1-2, with 9 bases that match TRBD1. The CDR3 has 15 residues. The germline V gene has CDR1 MNHEY and CDR2 SVGAGI. V was pared by 4 bases and J by 5 bases, with 8 bases of the junction left unmatched.